A selection of T cell receptor beta chains follows, all from one sample in a study of T cell responses to AZD1222 COVID-19 vaccine. The protocol was immunoSEQ multiplex PCR, while the TCRdb copy is restricted to in-frame clones and leaves out a portion. The sample carries over 110,000 clones, 92% recorded once. The source was peripheral blood, collected on day 0 of AZD1222 vaccination. Receptors were obtained from an adult in good health. CDR3s include the opening cysteine and the closing phenylalanine or tryptophan. Each record gives: J gene, D gene, V gene, clone size, CDR3 DNA, CDR3 protein. D genes are given only for firm matches. Size is omitted from some rows. Given values are once, few, many or a class for expanded clones.

TRBJ1-2 NA TRBV28 NA TGTGCCAGCGGTAGGGGCGTTGGCTACACCTTC CASGRGVGYTF
TRBJ1-1 NA TRBV30 NA TGTGCCTGGAGTGTCGGCAGGGCGAACACTGAAGCTTTCTTT CAWSVGRANTEAFF
TRBJ2-1 TRBD2 TRBV3-1/TRBV3-2 NA TGTGCCAGCAGCCGACCGGGACTAGCGGACAATGAGCAGTTCTTC CASSRPGLADNEQFF
TRBJ1-2 NA TRBV5-1 NA TGCGCCAGCAGCCCGGAGGGGGCTAACTATGGCTACACCTTC CASSPEGANYGYTF
TRBJ1-1 NA TRBV11-3 NA TGTGCCAGCAGCCTAGGTGAGGGGAGGAACACTGAAGCTTTCTTT CASSLGEGRNTEAFF
TRBJ1-5 TRBD1 TRBV2 NA TGTGCCAGCAGGGGACAGATCCATAGCAATCAGCCCCAGCATTTT CASRGQIHSNQPQHF
TRBJ2-7 TRBD1 TRBV7-9 once TGTGCCAGCAGCTTAGGGGACAGGGGGCTTAAGCAGTACTTC CASSLGDRGLKQYF
TRBJ2-7 NA TRBV4-1 NA TGCGCCAGCAGCCAAGATCCTCGGACAGCTTACGAGCAGTACTTC CASSQDPRTAYEQYF
TRBJ2-1 NA TRBV9 NA TGTGCCAGCAGCTTCATGAATGAGCAGTTCTTC CASSFMNEQFF
TRBJ2-3 TRBD2 TRBV27 NA TGTGCCAGCAGATTCCTAGCGGGAGTAGCAGATACGCAGTATTTT CASRFLAGVADTQYF
TRBJ1-2 NA TRBV5-1 NA TGCGCCAGCAGCTTGGGTGTGTTGAGGGCGAACGGCTACACCTTC CASSLGVLRANGYTF
TRBJ2-2 NA TRBV3-1/TRBV3-2 NA TGTGCCAGCAGCCAATACCTGACCGGGGAGCTGTTTTTT CASSQYLTGELFF
TRBJ2-5 NA TRBV11-2 NA TGTGCCAGCAGCTTGCCTACGACGAGCGTGGAGACCCAGTACTTC CASSLPTTSVETQYF
TRBJ1-1 TRBD1 TRBV4-3 NA TGCGCCAGCAGCCGCGCCAAGGGGACAGGGGTTGCTGAAGCTTTCTTT CASSRAKGTGVAEAFF
TRBJ2-2 TRBD2 TRBV12-3/TRBV12-4 NA TGTGCCATCCGGGAGGACACCGGGGAGCTGTTTTTT CAIREDTGELFF
TRBJ2-7 NA TRBV7-2 NA TGTGCCAGCAGCTTAGGGGCCCCTCGGCGGACCAACTACGAGCAGTACTTC CASSLGAPRRTNYEQYF
TRBJ2-2 NA TRBV12-3/TRBV12-4 few TGTGCCAGCAGTCTGGGACTGAACGGGGAGCTGTTTTTT CASSLGLNGELFF
TRBJ2-1 TRBD2 TRBV19 NA TGTGCCAGTAGTCTTACGGGAGGAGCGAGGGAGCAGTTCTTC CASSLTGGAREQFF
TRBJ2-5 NA TRBV20-1 NA TGCAGTGCTAGTTTGTGGGAGGAGGATGAGACCCAGTACTTC CSASLWEEDETQYF
TRBJ1-3 NA TRBV18 once TGTGCCAGCTCACCAACACCACCTCTCACTGGAAACACCATATATTTT CASSPTPPLTGNTIYF
TRBJ2-4 NA TRBV27 NA TGTGCCAGCAGCAGGGGACCGACAGTGACCAAAAACATTCAGTACTTC CASSRGPTVTKNIQYF
TRBJ1-2 NA TRBV7-2 NA TGTGCCAGCAGCTTAAACCCGGGATTTGGCTACACCTTC CASSLNPGFGYTF
TRBJ1-1 NA TRBV10-3 NA TGTGCCATCAGGCCCTCGGGGGGAAGAGACACTGAAGCTTTCTTT CAIRPSGGRDTEAFF
TRBJ1-1 TRBD1 TRBV4-1 NA TGCGCCAGCAGCCACACCTGGGACAGGGTAAACACTGAAGCTTTCTTT CASSHTWDRVNTEAFF
TRBJ1-5 NA TRBV5-1 once TGCGCCAGCAGCTGGGCGGGAGATAGCAATCAGCCCCAGCATTTT CASSWAGDSNQPQHF
TRBJ1-5 NA TRBV7-2 NA TGTGCCAGCAGCCCCCCGGGCTCGAGGCAGCCCCAGCATTTT CASSPPGSRQPQHF
TRBJ1-2 NA TRBV3-1/TRBV3-2 NA TGTGCCAGCAGCCTAGGCGCACAGGGATCTGGCTATGGCTACACCTTC CASSLGAQGSGYGYTF
TRBJ2-7 NA TRBV30 NA TGTGCCTGGAGCGCCGGTAGATCCTACGAGCAGTACTTC CAWSAGRSYEQYF
TRBJ2-1 NA TRBV28 NA TGTGCCAGCAGTTTAGAAAGGGGAACCTACAATGAGCAGTTCTTC CASSLERGTYNEQFF
TRBJ2-7 TRBD2 TRBV4-2 NA TGTGCCAGCAGCCAAGTTGGCGGGAGGGTCGACGAGCAGTACTTC CASSQVGGRVDEQYF
TRBJ1-1 TRBD1 TRBV6-5 NA TGTGCCAGCAGTTGGACAGGGGAAGATACTGAAGCTTTCTTT CASSWTGEDTEAFF
TRBJ2-5 TRBD2 TRBV27 NA TGTGCCAGCAGTTTATCCAGGACTAGCGCAGAGACCCAGTACTTC CASSLSRTSAETQYF
TRBJ2-5 NA TRBV7-9 NA TGTGCCAGCAGCTTACAGGCAGGGAGGGAGACCCAGTACTTC CASSLQAGRETQYF
TRBJ2-5 NA TRBV30 NA TGTGCCTGGAGTGTACAGTTCGGGCTGACAGAGACCCAGTACTTC CAWSVQFGLTETQYF
TRBJ2-1 NA TRBV5-1 NA TGCGCCAGCAGCGAGGAGGTGTATGAGCAGTTCTTC CASSEEVYEQFF
TRBJ2-1 NA TRBV6-5 NA TGTGCCAGCACCCGGGGGACTGCTAGGGATGAGCAGTTCTTC CASTRGTARDEQFF
TRBJ2-1 NA TRBV6-5 NA TGTGCCAGCAGTTACTCGCCTAGCTCCAATGAGCAGTTCTTC CASSYSPSSNEQFF
TRBJ2-1 NA TRBV3-1/TRBV3-2 NA TGTGCCAGCAGCCCCTGGGGTAGTACGGGATACAATGAGCAGTTCTTC CASSPWGSTGYNEQFF
TRBJ2-1 TRBD2 TRBV3-1/TRBV3-2 once TGTGCCAGCAGCCAAGACGTGACTAGCGGGGAGCAGTTCTTC CASSQDVTSGEQFF
TRBJ1-4 TRBD1 TRBV18 NA TGTGCCAGCTCACCCGGACAGGGCGGGCCTAATGAAAAACTGTTTTTT CASSPGQGGPNEKLFF
TRBJ2-2 NA TRBV28 NA TGTGCCAGCACCGACGGGCGCTCCGGGGAGCTGTTTTTT CASTDGRSGELFF
TRBJ2-7 NA TRBV1 NA TGCACCAGCAGCCACCATGGACTAGCGGGATCTGAAGAGCAGTACTTC CTSSHHGLAGSEEQYF
TRBJ1-1 NA TRBV4-3 NA TGCGCCAGCAGCCAAGTTGGGGGCGAGGCTGAAGCTTTCTTT CASSQVGGEAEAFF
TRBJ1-4 NA TRBV5-5 NA TGTGCCAGCAGCTTCCCGGGCAATAATGAAAAACTGTTTTTT CASSFPGNNEKLFF
TRBJ2-2 NA TRBV3-1/TRBV3-2 NA TGTGCCAGCAAGGAGGGGGTCCCGCTTTGGACCGGGGAGCTGTTTTTT CASKEGVPLWTGELFF